This entry lists 20 T cell receptor beta chains sequenced from one sample in a study of shared clonotypes between healthy human individuals. Profiling relied on immunoSEQ multiplex PCR, and the TCRdb table lists in-frame clones only, not all of them. Of some 120,000 clones listed, roughly 70% were seen once; the top ten hold 24%. The material sequenced was memory CD8+ T cells sorted from blood. Described subset: CD45RO+ cells pooled with CCR7-negative TemRA cells. The receptors stem from a woman aged 30 to 39 in good health.

This chain connects TRBV9 to TRBJ1-4; TRBD1 aligns across 9 bases. Losses at the gene ends were 4 bases for V and 8 bases for J; bases not matched to a gene: 9. CDR1 is SGDLS, CDR2 YYNGEE, per germline. The CDR3 runs 15 residues. The CDR3 DNA is TGTGCCAGCAGCCTGACAGGGGGAGTTTGGGAAAAACTGTTTTTT. It encodes CASSLTGGVWEKLFF.

The chain carries TRBV6-1 and TRBJ2-5; 7 bases fit TRBD2. V was pared by 7 bases and J by 2 bases, with 10 bases of the junction left unmatched. The germline V gene has CDR1 MNHNS and CDR2 SASEGT. CDR3 length: 15 amino acids. The CDR3 DNA sequence: TGTGCCAGCACCCTGGGGAGGGGAGGGCAAGAGACCCAGTACTTC. It translates to CASTLGRGGQETQYF.

The chain recombines TRBV5-1 with TRBJ2-3; TRBD1 might be the D (5 bases). This CDR3 has 14 residues. Germline V lookup: CDR1 SGHRS, CDR2 YFSETQ. Trimming took off 4 bases at V and 4 bases at J, with 13 bases between the two ends. DNA of the CDR3: TGCGCCAGCAGCGTGGTCCAAGGGGCAGATACGCAGTATTTT. Its protein is CASSVVQGADTQYF.

This chain connects TRBV5-1 to TRBJ1-1; D is uncertain. CDR1 and CDR2 from the germline V gene are SGHRS and YFSETQ. CDR3 length: 14 residues. The V and J ends lost 0 bases and 0 bases respectively, with 6 bases between them. The CDR3 loop reads CASSLEQVNTEAFF. DNA of the CDR3: TGCGCCAGCAGCTTGGAACAAGTGAACACTGAAGCTTTCTTT.

The chain combines TRBV19 with TRBJ2-7; 7 bases are shared with TRBD1. Germline V lookup: CDR1 LNHDA, CDR2 SQIVND (reference sequence). The length of the CDR3 is 13 residues. V lost 4 bases, J lost 3 bases, and 3 bases stayed unmatched. The CDR3 loop reads CASSTGTDYEQYF. The CDR3 DNA follows: TGTGCCAGTAGTACCGGGACAGACTACGAGCAGTACTTC. The full variable domain, its missing parts supplied by reference TRBV19 and TRBJ2-7, is DGGITQSPKYLFRKEGQNVTLSCEQNLNHDAMYWYRQDPGQGLRLIYYSQIVNDFQKGDIAEGYSVSREKKESFPLTVTSAQKNPTAFYLCASSTGTDYEQYFGPGTRLTVT.

The chain uses TRBV10-3 and TRBJ2-2, with 9 bases that match TRBD1. Trimming took 6 bases from V and 5 from J; bases not matched to a gene: 10. The germline V gene has CDR1 ENHRY and CDR2 SYGVKD. The CDR3 has 16 amino acids. CDR3 DNA sequence: TGTGCCATCAGCCCTGACAGGGGGGGATTGACCGGGGAGCTGTTTTTT. This encodes CAISPDRGGLTGELFF.

In nucleotides, the CDR3 is TGTGCCAGCAGCGTATCGGGACTAGCGGCTCTGAGCTCCTACAATGAGCAGTTCTTC. This gives the protein CASSVSGLAALSSYNEQFF. This chain links TRBV9 with TRBJ2-1, with 11 bases aligning to TRBD2. The germline V gene has CDR1 SGDLS and CDR2 YYNGEE. The CDR3 is made up of 19 amino acids. V was clipped by 1 base and J by 0 bases; unmatched bases: 9.

This chain uses TRBV2 with TRBJ2-2, with unresolved D. Germline values: CDR1 SNHLY, CDR2 FYNNEI. Trimming pared 1 base from V and 5 bases from J, leaving 11 bases between. This CDR3 is built from 15 residues. The CDR3 DNA sequence: TGTGCCAGCAGTGAAGGGCAGGTCCTGACCGGGGAGCTGTTTTTT. Encoded protein: CASSEGQVLTGELFF.

The chain combines TRBV7-9 with TRBJ1-3, with no clear D. V dropped 1 base and J dropped 1 base, with 14 bases sitting between them. From germline, CDR1 is SEHNR and CDR2 FQNEAQ (reference sequence). This CDR3 region has 17 residues. CDR3 region: CASSLGGPGYSGNTIYF. The DNA for the CDR3 is TGTGCCAGCAGCTTAGGAGGCCCGGGGTATTCTGGAAACACCATATATTTT.

The rearrangement links TRBV6-1 to TRBJ1-1; D uncertain. Germline V gene data show CDR1 as MNHNS and CDR2 as SASEGT. This CDR3 is 14 amino acids long. Trimming stripped 3 bases from V and 4 bases from J, with 12 bases between. The CDR3 DNA follows: TGTGCCAGCAGTGATTCGGGTGAAACCACTGAAGCTTTCTTT. Its translation is CASSDSGETTEAFF.

This rearrangement joins TRBV27 to TRBJ1-5; D call uncertain. V dropped 3 bases and J dropped 4 bases, with 10 bases sitting between them. Germline loops: CDR1 MNHEY, CDR2 SMNVEV (reference sequence). The length of the CDR3 is 14 residues. CDR3 sequence (DNA): TGTGCCAGCAGTTTCAGGTCCGGGAATCAGCCCCAGCATTTT. Translating gives CASSFRSGNQPQHF.

The V call is TRBV7-2, the J call TRBJ1-2; D not resolved. V was pared by 3 bases and J by 8 bases, with 19 bases between. Germline assignment: CDR1 SGHTA and CDR2 FQGNSA. There are 15 residues in the CDR3. CDR3 sequence reads: CASSLTPPGSGGYTF. Here the CDR3 DNA reads TGTGCCAGCAGCTTGACTCCCCCGGGTTCGGGCGGCTACACCTTC.

This clone occurred many times. The rearrangement uses TRBV4-2 and TRBJ1-1; possible D gene TRBD1, 5 bases. This CDR3 is built from 13 residues. V was trimmed by 3 bases and J by 4 bases, leaving 9 bases between them. Germline V CDR1 and CDR2: LGHNA, YNFKEQ. CDR3 DNA sequence: TGTGCCAGCAGCCAGGGGGTTGGCACTGAAGCTTTCTTT. Translating gives CASSQGVGTEAFF.

The genes are TRBV10-1 and TRBJ2-7; D is undetermined. In germline, CDR1 is WNHNN, CDR2 SYGVQD (reference sequence). Trimming took off 8 bases at V and 2 bases at J, with 10 bases between the two ends. This CDR3 is built from 12 residues. CDR3 in DNA: TGCGCCAGCCTTCATCTCCCCTACGAGCAGTACTTC. This translates into CASLHLPYEQYF.

V usage is TRBV9 and J usage is TRBJ1-2; D might be TRBD1 (6 bases). Germline lookup yields CDR1 SGDLS and CDR2 YYNGEE. This CDR3 has 14 amino acids. The V gene lost 0 bases and the J gene lost 7 bases, with 13 bases spanning the gap. The CDR3 protein is CASSVDGGSSGYTF. As DNA, the CDR3 is TGTGCCAGCAGCGTAGATGGGGGCTCTAGTGGCTACACCTTC.

The CDR3 DNA is TGCGCCAGCAGTGAGTCGGGCGGGGACTACGTGGAGCAGTACTTC. It yields the protein CASSESGGDYVEQYF. This sequence joins TRBV10-1 and TRBJ2-7; TRBD2 matches 7 bases. V lost 0 bases to trimming and J lost 7 bases; unmatched junction nucleotides: 9. The CDR3 is 15 amino acids. The germline V gene has CDR1 WNHNN and CDR2 SYGVQD (reference sequence).

This clone has a handful of counts. V usage is TRBV2 and J usage is TRBJ1-1, with D hard to call. V was shortened by 8 bases and J by 7 bases, with 11 bases between the two germline ends. This CDR3 has 11 residues. Germline CDR1 SNHLY, CDR2 FYNNEI. CDR3 residues: CASAVWDEAFF. As DNA, the CDR3 is TGTGCCAGCGCCGTCTGGGATGAAGCTTTCTTT.

The V call is TRBV9, the J call TRBJ2-1; 8 nucleotides match TRBD2. There are 15 residues in the CDR3. CDR1 SGDLS and CDR2 YYNGEE come from the germline V gene. With V trimmed by 4 bases and J by 4 bases, 7 bases remained unmatched. The CDR3 DNA reads TGTGCCAGCAGCCCGCGGGAGGCAGATTACAATGAGCAGTTCTTC. It is translated as CASSPREADYNEQFF.

This chain uses TRBV27 with TRBJ2-7, with 7 bases aligning to TRBD2. V was clipped by 3 bases and J by 2 bases; unmatched bases: 7. The CDR3 consists of 15 residues. CDR1 is MNHEY, CDR2 SMNVEV, per germline (reference sequence). CDR3 in DNA: TGTGCCAGCAGTTTTTGGGTAGCGGGCACCTACGAGCAGTACTTC. Amino acid sequence: CASSFWVAGTYEQYF.

This clone was found many times. Additional DNA sequences in this sample encode the identical CDR3. The chain joins TRBV6-4 to TRBJ2-3, with 9 positions matching TRBD1. The trim removed 0 bases at V and 6 bases at J, leaving 10 bases unmatched. The CDR3 is 17 amino acids. Germline values: CDR1 MRHNA, CDR2 SNTAGT. CDR3 bases: TGTGCCAGCAGTGACTCGCCTGGGGGACAGGGCCGGGATACGCAGTATTTT. Translated: CASSDSPGGQGRDTQYF.